The sequence of this TCR beta chain was determined in a study of T cells in Graves' hyperthyroidism and ophthalmopathy. Study-wide background: The initial diagnosis was the point when peripheral blood was collected, ahead of any treatment.

Per the germline V gene, CDR1 is LNHDA and CDR2 is SQIVND (reference sequence). The V end lost 5 bases, the J end lost 0 bases, and 23 bases lay between the germline ends. The CDR3 has 20 residues. Points on this clonotype: Its antigen is unidentified.

Study findings and constraints: Ophthalmopathy, which appeared later, was predicted by the model a median around 6 months before onset.

Across 18 months, stable Graves' hyperthyroidism was marked by no progression to ophthalmopathy. The study enrolled patients aged 18 to 65 with newly diagnosed hyperthyroidism of under 2 months' duration. TCR beta CDR3 regions were amplified from RNA transcripts. The TCR CDR3 first-round RT-PCR relied on the HTBI primer set. TCRdb independently ran MiXCR on the multiplex PCR reads; one entry per CDR3 protein. The table includes roughly 570,000 distinct CDR3 sequences, about 15% detected once. The TCR originated in a woman aged 25 to 45 with Graves' hyperthyroidism. The sequenced sample was blood. This chain links TRBV19 with TRBJ1-6; tentative D call: TRBD1 (6 bases). DNA for the CDR3: TGTGCCAGTAGTGCTCCGGGACACCCGAGAATGAGCTCCTATAATTCACCCCTCCACTTT. It codes for CASSAPGHPRMSSYNSPLHF. Full variable domain (missing parts from reference TRBV19 and TRBJ1-6): DGGITQSPKYLFRKEGQNVTLSCEQNLNHDAMYWYRQDPGQGLRLIYYSQIVNDFQKGDIAEGYSVSREKKESFPLTVTSAQKNPTAFYLCASSAPGHPRMSSYNSPLHFGNGTRLTVT.